The rows below give T cell receptor beta chains drawn from one sample of a study of OX40 agonist ivuxolimab in advanced cancers. This table comes from immunoSEQ multiplex PCR, and its TCRdb copy is limited to in-frame clones, with some not included. The sample records fewer than 15,000 clones, around 80% being singletons. Source: CD4+ or CD8+ T cells sorted from blood, taken in a trial of the OX40 agonist ivuxolimab. Every receptor here comes from an adult with an advanced solid tumor such as melanoma, head and neck, liver or kidney cancer. Both conserved end residues are part of each CDR3. A D gene is named only where the DNA matches it firmly. Clone sizes are given selectively: once, few, many, or a class where the clone is expanded.

clone size: -
V gene: TRBV27
D gene: TRBD1
J gene: TRBJ2-7
CDR3 protein: CASSLSGTGVLEQYF
CDR3 DNA: TGTGCCAGCAGTTTATCTGGGACAGGGGTTCTTGAGCAGTACTTC

clone size: few
V gene: TRBV7-6
D gene: -
J gene: TRBJ1-1
CDR3 protein: CASSLGMNTEAFF
CDR3 DNA: TGTGCCAGCAGCTTGGGCATGAACACTGAAGCTTTCTTT

clone size: -
V gene: TRBV19
D gene: -
J gene: TRBJ2-7
CDR3 protein: CASSMGQEPYEQYF
CDR3 DNA: TGTGCCAGTAGTATGGGGCAGGAGCCCTACGAGCAGTACTTC

clone size: -
V gene: TRBV4-1
D gene: -
J gene: TRBJ2-7
CDR3 protein: CATAPASSYEQYF
CDR3 DNA: TGCGCCACCGCCCCGGCGAGCTCCTACGAGCAGTACTTC

clone size: -
V gene: TRBV5-4
D gene: TRBD1
J gene: TRBJ2-7
CDR3 protein: CASSPGQGGYEQYF
CDR3 DNA: TGTGCCAGCAGCCCCGGACAGGGTGGCTACGAGCAGTACTTC

clone size: medium-sized
V gene: TRBV30
D gene: -
J gene: TRBJ1-2
CDR3 protein: CAWTFSGNYGYTF
CDR3 DNA: TGTGCCTGGACGTTTTCGGGAAACTATGGCTACACCTTC

clone size: -
V gene: TRBV7-3
D gene: TRBD1
J gene: TRBJ2-7
CDR3 protein: CASSIGTGSYEQYF
CDR3 DNA: TGTGCCAGCAGCATCGGGACAGGTTCGTACGAGCAGTACTTC

clone size: -
V gene: TRBV27
D gene: -
J gene: TRBJ1-5
CDR3 protein: CASSLGGAGSQHF
CDR3 DNA: TGTGCCAGCAGTTTGGGGGGGGCGGGGTCCCAGCATTTT

clone size: -
V gene: TRBV6-1
D gene: TRBD1
J gene: TRBJ2-1
CDR3 protein: CASSDWTGGLNEQFF
CDR3 DNA: TGTGCCAGCAGTGACTGGACAGGGGGCCTTAATGAGCAGTTCTTC

clone size: -
V gene: TRBV5-4
D gene: -
J gene: TRBJ2-3
CDR3 protein: CASSSLTDTQYF
CDR3 DNA: TGTGCCAGCAGCTCCCTAACAGATACGCAGTATTTT

clone size: -
V gene: TRBV4-2
D gene: -
J gene: TRBJ1-1
CDR3 protein: CASSQDFGALSTEAFF
CDR3 DNA: TGTGCCAGCAGCCAAGATTTCGGGGCCCTGAGCACTGAAGCTTTCTTT

clone size: -
V gene: TRBV29-1
D gene: -
J gene: TRBJ2-3
CDR3 protein: CSALTELSTDTQYF
CDR3 DNA: TGCAGCGCCCTGACGGAACTTAGCACAGATACGCAGTATTTT

clone size: few
V gene: TRBV11-3
D gene: -
J gene: TRBJ1-2
CDR3 protein: CASSPLEQAVYGYTF
CDR3 DNA: TGTGCCAGCAGCCCTCTCGAACAGGCCGTTTATGGCTACACCTTC

clone size: -
V gene: TRBV7-9
D gene: TRBD2
J gene: TRBJ2-7
CDR3 protein: CASSLPVGGVGIYEQYF
CDR3 DNA: TGTGCCAGCAGTCTCCCGGTGGGGGGGGTTGGCATCTACGAGCAGTACTTC

clone size: -
V gene: TRBV4-1
D gene: TRBD2
J gene: TRBJ2-7
CDR3 protein: CASSYGTTNSNEQYF
CDR3 DNA: TGCGCCAGCAGCTACGGGACTACAAATAGCAACGAGCAGTACTTC

clone size: -
V gene: TRBV7-6
D gene: -
J gene: TRBJ1-3
CDR3 protein: CASSLGFRDDFSGNTIYF
CDR3 DNA: TGTGCCAGCAGCTTAGGGTTCAGGGACGACTTCTCTGGAAACACCATATATTTT

clone size: -
V gene: TRBV7-3
D gene: -
J gene: TRBJ1-3
CDR3 protein: CASSPLQGEGNTIYF
CDR3 DNA: TGTGCCAGCAGCCCCCTCCAGGGAGAGGGAAACACCATATATTTT

clone size: once
V gene: TRBV4-1
D gene: -
J gene: TRBJ2-7
CDR3 protein: CASSQVPRMRYEQYF
CDR3 DNA: TGCGCCAGCAGCCAAGTCCCAAGGATGAGGTACGAGCAGTACTTC

clone size: -
V gene: TRBV11-3
D gene: -
J gene: TRBJ1-2
CDR3 protein: CASSPRRGAASPYGYTF
CDR3 DNA: TGTGCCAGCAGCCCCCGACGGGGGGCGGCTTCTCCCTATGGCTACACCTTC

clone size: -
V gene: TRBV28
D gene: -
J gene: TRBJ1-1
CDR3 protein: CASDNGRLNTEAFF
CDR3 DNA: TGTGCCAGCGACAACGGACGGTTGAACACTGAAGCTTTCTTT

clone size: -
V gene: TRBV5-1
D gene: -
J gene: TRBJ2-5
CDR3 protein: CASSLDKGSQETQYF
CDR3 DNA: TGCGCCAGCAGCTTGGACAAGGGATCCCAAGAGACCCAGTACTTC

clone size: once
V gene: TRBV27
D gene: -
J gene: TRBJ2-2
CDR3 protein: CASSRYRVSNTGELFF
CDR3 DNA: TGTGCCAGCAGCCGGTACAGGGTGTCGAACACCGGGGAGCTGTTTTTT

clone size: -
V gene: TRBV2
D gene: -
J gene: TRBJ2-7
CDR3 protein: CASGGGLYEQYF
CDR3 DNA: TGTGCCAGCGGAGGGGGCCTATACGAGCAGTACTTC

clone size: -
V gene: TRBV19
D gene: -
J gene: TRBJ1-1
CDR3 protein: CASSVFSNTEAFF
CDR3 DNA: TGTGCCAGTTCTGTTTTCTCGAACACTGAAGCTTTCTTT

clone size: -
V gene: TRBV7-8
D gene: -
J gene: TRBJ2-3
CDR3 protein: CASSSNPQVDTQYF
CDR3 DNA: TGTGCCAGCAGCTCGAACCCACAGGTGGATACGCAGTATTTT

clone size: once
V gene: TRBV19
D gene: -
J gene: TRBJ2-7
CDR3 protein: CASSSPGPYEQYF
CDR3 DNA: TGTGCCAGTAGTTCCCCAGGGCCCTACGAGCAGTACTTC

clone size: -
V gene: TRBV10-1
D gene: -
J gene: TRBJ2-3
CDR3 protein: CASSEFGTDTQYF
CDR3 DNA: TGCGCCAGCAGTGAATTTGGCACAGATACGCAGTATTTT

clone size: -
V gene: TRBV5-1
D gene: -
J gene: TRBJ2-6
CDR3 protein: CASSLRVGSSGANVLTF
CDR3 DNA: TGCGCCAGCAGCCTCAGGGTGGGGAGCTCTGGGGCCAACGTCCTGACTTTC

clone size: -
V gene: TRBV7-9
D gene: TRBD1
J gene: TRBJ1-2
CDR3 protein: CASRTGQTGGTYGYTF
CDR3 DNA: TGTGCCAGCAGGACGGGGCAGACAGGGGGCACCTATGGCTACACCTTC

clone size: -
V gene: TRBV2
D gene: TRBD1
J gene: TRBJ1-5
CDR3 protein: CASSEGAGGYQPQHF
CDR3 DNA: TGTGCCAGCAGTGAGGGGGCAGGGGGGTATCAGCCCCAGCATTTT

clone size: few
V gene: TRBV29-1
D gene: -
J gene: TRBJ2-1
CDR3 protein: CSVEDRRLAEQFF
CDR3 DNA: TGCAGCGTTGAAGATCGGCGGCTAGCTGAGCAGTTCTTC

clone size: few
V gene: TRBV28
D gene: TRBD1
J gene: TRBJ1-3
CDR3 protein: CASSFQGAGNTIYF
CDR3 DNA: TGTGCCAGCAGTTTCCAGGGGGCAGGAAACACCATATATTTT

clone size: -
V gene: TRBV9
D gene: -
J gene: TRBJ1-3
CDR3 protein: CASSAPQEGPSGNTIYF
CDR3 DNA: TGTGCCAGCAGTGCCCCCCAGGAGGGACCCTCTGGAAACACCATATATTTT

clone size: -
V gene: TRBV27
D gene: -
J gene: TRBJ2-5
CDR3 protein: CASSSRETQYF
CDR3 DNA: TGTGCCAGCAGTTCACGAGAGACCCAGTACTTC

clone size: -
V gene: TRBV10-1
D gene: TRBD2
J gene: TRBJ2-7
CDR3 protein: CASSESGTYYEQYF
CDR3 DNA: TGCGCCAGCAGTGAAAGCGGGACCTACTACGAGCAGTACTTC

clone size: -
V gene: TRBV7-9
D gene: -
J gene: TRBJ2-1
CDR3 protein: CASIRGSYEQFF
CDR3 DNA: TGTGCCAGCATTCGGGGGAGCTATGAGCAGTTCTTC

clone size: -
V gene: TRBV2
D gene: -
J gene: TRBJ2-5
CDR3 protein: CASTGGKAQYF
CDR3 DNA: TGTGCCAGCACTGGCGGGAAGGCCCAGTACTTC

clone size: -
V gene: TRBV7-6
D gene: TRBD1
J gene: TRBJ2-2
CDR3 protein: CASSLVTGGPGGTGELFF
CDR3 DNA: TGTGCCAGCAGCTTAGTAACAGGGGGCCCCGGTGGCACCGGGGAGCTGTTTTTT

clone size: -
V gene: TRBV29-1
D gene: -
J gene: TRBJ2-2
CDR3 protein: CSVDAPTSRELFF
CDR3 DNA: TGCAGCGTTGATGCCCCCACGTCGAGGGAGCTGTTTTTT

clone size: -
V gene: TRBV30
D gene: -
J gene: TRBJ1-5
CDR3 protein: CAWSDGSNQPQHF
CDR3 DNA: TGTGCCTGGAGTGACGGTAGCAATCAGCCCCAGCATTTT

clone size: -
V gene: TRBV15
D gene: TRBD1
J gene: TRBJ2-3
CDR3 protein: CATSRALGTGGFADTQYF
CDR3 DNA: TGTGCCACCAGCAGAGCGTTGGGGACAGGGGGCTTTGCAGATACGCAGTATTTT

clone size: -
V gene: TRBV4-1
D gene: TRBD1
J gene: TRBJ1-4
CDR3 protein: CASSQGDRNEKLFF
CDR3 DNA: TGCGCCAGCAGCCAAGGGGACAGAAATGAAAAACTGTTTTTT

clone size: -
V gene: TRBV5-4
D gene: -
J gene: TRBJ1-4
CDR3 protein: CASSFWQGPATNEKLFF
CDR3 DNA: TGTGCCAGCAGCTTTTGGCAGGGGCCCGCAACTAATGAAAAACTGTTTTTT

clone size: medium-sized
V gene: TRBV27
D gene: -
J gene: TRBJ1-2
CDR3 protein: CASSFSRPANYGYTF
CDR3 DNA: TGTGCCAGCAGTTTCTCCCGACCAGCTAACTATGGCTACACCTTC

clone size: -
V gene: TRBV7-9
D gene: TRBD1
J gene: TRBJ2-3
CDR3 protein: CASSSYRDRGTDTQYF
CDR3 DNA: TGTGCCAGCAGCTCATACCGGGACAGGGGTACAGATACGCAGTATTTT